These T cell receptor beta chains were read from a single sample in a study of blood T cell repertoires in COVID-19. Data came from immunoSEQ multiplex PCR; TCRdb stores just in-frame clones and leaves some out. Among about 190,000 clones, approximately 90% were seen once, and the ten largest hold around 1.1%. Sequenced input: peripheral blood. These receptors were taken from a man between 25 and 39 years old with acute or convalescent COVID-19. Both conserved end residues are part of each CDR3. The D gene is left open where the match is weak. The size entry is marked missing in some rows and otherwise reads once, few, many or a size class.

j_call v_call d_call clone_size cdr3_nt cdr3_aa
TRBJ1-1 TRBV19 . . TGTGCCAGTAGTTACGCCGGGACATTTAGTACTGAAGCTTTCTTT CASSYAGTFSTEAFF
TRBJ1-3 TRBV4-2 TRBD1 . TGTGCCAGCAGCCAGGCGGGACAGGGTCACTCTGGAAACACCATATATTTT CASSQAGQGHSGNTIYF
TRBJ2-7 TRBV19 . . TGTGCCAGTAGTATGAGTCTGGCCTACGAGCAGTACTTC CASSMSLAYEQYF
TRBJ1-1 TRBV19 . . TGTGCCAGTATGAGGACAGTTAACACTGAAGCTTTCTTT CASMRTVNTEAFF
TRBJ1-4 TRBV7-9 . few TGTGCCAGCAGCTTACAGACAGGCAGGGAAAAACTGTTTTTT CASSLQTGREKLFF
TRBJ2-1 TRBV11-2 TRBD2 . TGTGCCAGCAGCTTAGGGTCTAGCGGGAGTACTGAGCAGTTCTTC CASSLGSSGSTEQFF
TRBJ1-2 TRBV19 . . TGTGCCAGTAGTATTAAGGGGACACGAAGCTATGGCTACACCTTC CASSIKGTRSYGYTF
TRBJ2-1 TRBV12-3/TRBV12-4 . . TGTGCCAGCAGTGCTACTAGTTCTGAGCAGTTCTTC CASSATSSEQFF
TRBJ2-5 TRBV28 TRBD1 . TGTGCCAGCAGGGTACAGGGGATAGAGACCCAGTACTTC CASRVQGIETQYF
TRBJ1-2 TRBV9 TRBD1 . TGTGCCAGCAGCGGGGGACAGGACAACTATGGCTACACCTTC CASSGGQDNYGYTF
TRBJ2-5 TRBV3-1/TRBV3-2 TRBD2 . TGTGCCAGCATGCATTCGGCGGGAGCGGAGACCCAGTACTTC CASMHSAGAETQYF
TRBJ2-1 TRBV6-2/TRBV6-3 . . TGTGCCAGCAGTTCGCAGGGGTCCGGCAATGAGCAGTTCTTC CASSSQGSGNEQFF
TRBJ1-5 TRBV11-2 . . TGTGCCAGCAGCTTAGGGACGGGGAATCAGCCCCAGCATTTT CASSLGTGNQPQHF